Following are 6 T cell receptor beta chains from one sample sequenced in a study of T cell repertoires in ileal Crohn's disease. Sequencing was performed with immunoSEQ multiplex PCR; in TCRdb, only in-frame clones are kept and a portion is missing. The sample lists around 7,500 clones, roughly 74% occurring once. Sequenced sample: ileal tissue. The receptor set was obtained from an adult with Crohn's disease.

V usage is TRBV6-1 and J usage is TRBJ1-2, with TRBD1 as a possible D gene (5 bases). Germline CDR1 MNHNS, CDR2 SASEGT. This CDR3 spans 13 amino acids. The ends were cut back, 0 bases at V and 8 bases at J, with 10 bases in the middle. The CDR3 sequence: CASSEAQGGGYTF. The CDR3 nucleotides read TGTGCCAGCAGTGAAGCGCAGGGCGGAGGCTACACCTTC.

The gene calls are TRBV15 and TRBJ1-1; D is undetermined. The germline V and J ends were trimmed by 6 bases and 1 base, with 12 bases remaining between them. The germline CDR1 and CDR2 sequences are LNHNV and YYDKDF (reference sequence). The CDR3 consists of 14 residues. Here the CDR3 DNA reads TGTGCCACCAGTTTCGACGGAGGGAACACTGAAGCTTTCTTT. Amino acid sequence: CATSFDGGNTEAFF.

The chain links TRBV30 to TRBJ2-2, with D uncertain. Trimming removed 7 bases from V and 0 bases from J, with 9 bases in between. CDR1 and CDR2 from the germline V gene are GTSNPN and SVGIG (reference sequence). The length of the CDR3 is 13 residues. The CDR3 region is CAFGLANTGELFF. The CDR3 DNA is TGTGCCTTTGGCCTTGCGAACACCGGGGAGCTGTTTTTT.

The genes are TRBV11-2 and TRBJ2-5, with 7 positions matching TRBD2. V shed 4 bases, J shed 1 base, and the junction held 3 bases outside the gene matches. In germline, CDR1 is SGHAT, CDR2 FQNNGV. The CDR3 has 14 residues. This chain's CDR3 is CASSYRLAQETQYF. For the CDR3, the DNA is TGTGCCAGCAGCTATCGACTAGCCCAAGAGACCCAGTACTTC.

The gene calls are TRBV2 and TRBJ1-2, with 8 bases fitting TRBD1. This CDR3 spans 14 amino acids. J gave up 4 bases and V 3 bases, and 4 bases lay outside the gene matches. Per germline, CDR1 SNHLY and CDR2 FYNNEI. The CDR3 protein is CASSDGQGPYGYTF. In nucleotides, the CDR3 is TGTGCCAGCAGTGATGGACAGGGCCCCTATGGCTACACCTTC.

V and J are TRBV6-1 and TRBJ2-3, with 10 bases matching TRBD2. V shed 6 bases, J shed 4 bases, and the junction held 1 base outside the gene matches. Germline assignment: CDR1 MNHNS and CDR2 SASEGT. The CDR3 loop spans 13 amino acids. CDR3 DNA: TGTGCCAGCAGGAGCGGGGGGGCAGATACGCAGTATTTT. It codes for CASRSGGADTQYF.